Following are 20 T cell receptor beta chains from one sample sequenced in a study of cytomegalovirus exposure and HLA in healthy donors. Amplification used 60 Vbeta primers and 13 Jbeta primers. Produced via immunoSEQ multiplex PCR; TCRdb's table is partial and in-frame only. The profile covers more than 85,000 clones, with roughly 80% appearing a single time and roughly 9.2% taken by the ten largest. The sample was PBMCs. Receptors originate from a woman between 35 and 50 years old in good health and CMV-seropositive.

The rearrangement joins TRBV19 to TRBJ1-2, with unresolved D. Germline V lookup: CDR1 LNHDA, CDR2 SQIVND (reference sequence). V lost 6 bases to trimming and J lost 4 bases, with 12 bases between them. This CDR3 has 13 amino acids. CDR3 sequence reads: CASSPGEGYGYTF. CDR3 nucleotides: TGTGCCAGTAGCCCGGGCGAGGGCTATGGCTACACCTTC.

This sequence joins TRBV7-7 and TRBJ2-3; 10 bases align to TRBD1. This CDR3 has 14 residues. Germline CDR1 and CDR2: SSHAT and FNYEAQ (reference sequence). Trimming removed 3 bases from V and 8 bases from J; junction bases left unmatched: 5. CDR3: CASSFGGQGTTQYF. The CDR3, as DNA: TGTGCCAGCAGCTTCGGGGGACAGGGGACTACGCAGTATTTT.

J is TRBJ2-3 and V is TRBV29-1; TRBD2 agrees at 7 bases. Germline V gene lookup returns CDR1 SQVTM and CDR2 ANQGSEA. V trimming: 0 bases; J trimming: 5 bases; junction bases outside the gene matches: 14. The CDR3 covers 17 residues. CDR3 in DNA: TGCAGCGTTGAAGATATGGGGGAGGGCAAGGCGGGAGATACGCAGTATTTT. This sequence encodes CSVEDMGEGKAGDTQYF.

This clone was found a few times. J is TRBJ1-2 and V is TRBV4-3; 8 bases agree with TRBD1. Unmatched junction bases numbered 3, after V lost 0 bases and J lost 0 bases. Germline V lookup: CDR1 LGHNA, CDR2 YSLEER. The CDR3 is 16 residues long. The CDR3 sequence is CASSQERTGPNYGYTF. CDR3 sequence (DNA): TGCGCCAGCAGCCAAGAACGGACAGGGCCTAACTATGGCTACACCTTC.

The chain combines TRBV27 with TRBJ1-2; D remains ambiguous. Germline CDR1 MNHEY, CDR2 SMNVEV (reference sequence). The CDR3 has 15 amino acids. V was trimmed by 0 bases and J by 2 bases, leaving 10 bases between them. The CDR3 DNA reads as TGTGCCAGCAGTTTATCGACGGGATCAAACTATGGCTACACCTTC. Translated, it gives CASSLSTGSNYGYTF.

The CDR3 DNA reads TGTGCCAGCAGTTTCTTTTCCCGTACGGTAACGTACGAGCAGTACTTC. Protein product: CASSFFSRTVTYEQYF. This rearrangement joins TRBV28 to TRBJ2-5, with D unresolved. The last part of the DNA fits TRBJ2-7 better; the J call may be wrong. The germline gives CDR1 MDHEN, CDR2 SYDVKM. The CDR3 contains 16 residues.

This sequence joins TRBV7-9 and TRBJ2-7; 8 bases match TRBD2. CDR1 is SEHNR and CDR2 is FQNEAQ in the germline V gene (reference sequence). The CDR3 contains 14 residues. Losses at the gene ends were 1 base for V and 2 bases for J; bases not matched to a gene: 1. The CDR3 bases are TGTGCCAGCAGCTTAGGCGGGAGGCCCTACGAGCAGTACTTC. This sequence encodes CASSLGGRPYEQYF.

Only one count was recorded for this clone. The chain has TRBV29-1 and TRBJ2-7, with D possibly matching TRBD2 (6 bases). This CDR3 contains 14 residues. Looked up from germline, CDR1 is SQVTM and CDR2 is ANQGSEA. V lost 6 bases, J lost 6 bases, and 21 bases lay in between. The CDR3 nucleotides read TGCAGCGTCTCCTTCTGGGAGGTTCCGTCCGAGCAGTACTTC. Translation gives CSVSFWEVPSEQYF.

The chain has TRBV28 and TRBJ2-1; TRBD1 might be the D (5 bases). The CDR3 is 13 residues long. In germline, CDR1 is MDHEN, CDR2 SYDVKM. V lost 2 bases and J lost 4, with 6 bases in between. For the CDR3, the DNA is TGTGCCAGCAGTTTAGACAGTTACAATGAGCAGTTCTTC. Translated, it gives CASSLDSYNEQFF.

The V call is TRBV7-9, the J call TRBJ2-3; 9 bases are a match to TRBD2. After removal of 4 bases from V and 5 bases from J, the junction contained 13 bases not matched to a gene. CDR3 size: 17 residues. Germline-derived CDR1 and CDR2 are SEHNR and FQNEAQ (reference sequence). CDR3 in amino acids: CASSSTHGREGGDTQYF. As DNA, the CDR3 is TGTGCCAGCAGCTCGACCCACGGGCGGGAGGGGGGAGATACGCAGTATTTT. The full variable domain, rest sourced from reference TRBV7-9 and TRBJ2-3, is DTGVSQNPRHKITKRGQNVTFRCDPISEHNRLYWYRQTLGQGPEFLTYFQNEAQLEKSRLLSDRFSAERPKGSFSTLEIQRTEQGDSAMYLCASSSTHGREGGDTQYFGPGTRLTVL.

This sequence joins TRBV7-9 and TRBJ2-7; 7 nucleotides line up with TRBD1. The junction had 10 bases not matched to a gene; V was cut back by 0 bases and J by 5 bases. CDR3 length: 16 residues. The germline gives CDR1 SEHNR, CDR2 FQNEAQ (reference sequence). The CDR3: CASSLALTGTVDEQYF. CDR3 coding DNA: TGTGCCAGCAGCTTAGCTTTAACCGGGACAGTCGACGAGCAGTACTTC.

The chain has TRBV5-1 and TRBJ2-1; 8 bases align to TRBD2. There are 13 residues in the CDR3. V shed 4 bases, J shed 14 bases, and the junction held 11 bases outside the gene matches. CDR1 is SGHRS and CDR2 is YFSETQ in the germline V gene. The chain's CDR3 is CASSPLAGRVKFF. The CDR3 coding sequence is TGCGCCAGCAGCCCCTTAGCGGGACGGGTAAAGTTCTTC.

The genes are TRBV9 and TRBJ2-2; 10 nucleotides align to TRBD2. The CDR3 runs to 15 residues. CDR1 and CDR2 (germline): SGDLS, YYNGEE. V dropped 5 bases and J dropped 7; count of bases not matched to a gene: 8. The CDR3 is CASSRTSGGHGELFF. The CDR3, as DNA: TGTGCCAGCAGTAGGACTAGCGGAGGACACGGGGAGCTGTTTTTT.

The V call is TRBV11-2, the J call TRBJ1-2; 11 positions match TRBD1. J lost 3 bases, V lost 5 bases, and 2 bases had no gene match. This CDR3 has 14 amino acids. Germline V gene sequence: CDR1 SGHAT, CDR2 FQNNGV. CDR3 nucleotide sequence: TGTGCCAGCAGCGGGGACAGGGGGTACTATGGCTACACCTTC. It yields the protein CASSGDRGYYGYTF.

CDR3 nucleotide sequence: TGTGCCAGCAGCTTGACGCAGGCAAGTAAGGCTTTCTTT. Translating gives CASSLTQASKAFF. The chain recombines TRBV7-2 with TRBJ1-1; no definite D call. In germline, CDR1 is SGHTA, CDR2 FQGNSA. CDR3 size: 13 residues. Trimming took 3 bases from V and 11 from J, leaving 16 bases between them.

The V gene is TRBV10-3, the J gene TRBJ2-3, with TRBD2 matching 11 bases. This CDR3 has 21 amino acids. V lost 5 bases to trimming and J lost 3 bases; unmatched junction nucleotides: 22. CDR1 is ENHRY and CDR2 is SYGVKD in the germline V gene. The CDR3 coding sequence is TGTGCCATCAGTATATTACCGGGACTAGCGGAGACCCCTGGGGAGACAGATACGCAGTATTTT. This translates into CAISILPGLAETPGETDTQYF.

The rearrangement joins TRBV19 to TRBJ2-3; D is perhaps TRBD2 (6 bases). This CDR3 is built from 13 residues. Trimming pared 8 bases from V and 6 bases from J, leaving 15 bases between. The V gene's germline CDR1 is LNHDA and CDR2 SQIVND (reference sequence). The CDR3 sequence: CASGRGSYDTQYF. DNA of the CDR3: TGTGCCAGTGGCCGGGGGAGCTATGATACGCAGTATTTT.

The chain has TRBV7-8 and TRBJ1-1; D is uncertain. CDR1 and CDR2 (germline): SGHVS, FQNEAQ. V dropped 0 bases and J dropped 1 base, with 9 bases sitting between them. CDR3 length: 15 amino acids. DNA for the CDR3: TGTGCCAGCAGCTTAGCGCCCCGGGAGAACACTGAAGCTTTCTTT. As protein: CASSLAPRENTEAFF.

As for this clone: This same CDR3 is encoded by further DNA sequences in the sample. This chain uses TRBV19 with TRBJ2-1, with D perhaps matching TRBD2 (5 bases). The length of the CDR3 is 15 residues. V was shortened by 1 base and J by 4 bases, with 11 bases between the two germline ends. The germline CDR1 and CDR2 sequences are LNHDA and SQIVND (reference sequence). CDR3 region: CASSIGAGFYNEQFF. The CDR3 bases are TGTGCCAGTAGTATAGGGGCGGGCTTTTACAATGAGCAGTTCTTC.

The rearrangement links TRBV2 to TRBJ2-3, with a tentative D call TRBD1 (6 bases). V gave up 3 bases and J gave up 5 bases, with 9 bases separating them. The CDR3 totals 13 residues. CDR1 and CDR2 from the germline V gene are SNHLY and FYNNEI. The CDR3 region is CASSDGRGDTQYF. DNA for the CDR3: TGTGCCAGCAGTGATGGCAGGGGAGATACGCAGTATTTT.